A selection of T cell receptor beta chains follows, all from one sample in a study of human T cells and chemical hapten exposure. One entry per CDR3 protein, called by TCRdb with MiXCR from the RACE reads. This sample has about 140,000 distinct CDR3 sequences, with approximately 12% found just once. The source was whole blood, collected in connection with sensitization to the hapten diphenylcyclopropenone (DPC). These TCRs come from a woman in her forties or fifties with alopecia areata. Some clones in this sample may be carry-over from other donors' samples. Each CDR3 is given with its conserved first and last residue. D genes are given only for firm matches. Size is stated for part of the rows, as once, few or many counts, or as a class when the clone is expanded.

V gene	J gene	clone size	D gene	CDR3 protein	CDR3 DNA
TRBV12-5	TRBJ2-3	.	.	CASGLGVAASTDTQYF	TGTGCTAGTGGTTTGGGAGTAGCGGCTAGCACAGATACGCAGTATTTT
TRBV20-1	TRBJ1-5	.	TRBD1	CSVRTGSNQPQHF	TGCAGTGTTCGGACAGGGAGCAATCAGCCCCAGCATTTT
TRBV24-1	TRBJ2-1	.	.	CATSRGSGSYNEQFF	TGTGCCACCTCTCGTGGTAGCGGATCTTACAATGAGCAGTTCTTC
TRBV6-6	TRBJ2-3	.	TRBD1	CASRIQGAEDTQYF	TGTGCCAGCAGGATCCAGGGGGCGGAAGATACGCAGTATTTT
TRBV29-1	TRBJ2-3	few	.	CSVLIRDTQYF	TGCAGCGTCCTCATCAGAGATACGCAGTATTTT
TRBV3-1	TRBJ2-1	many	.	CASSPSRGFSYNEQFF	TGTGCCAGCAGCCCCTCGAGGGGGTTCTCCTACAATGAGCAGTTCTTC
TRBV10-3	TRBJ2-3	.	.	CAITRSAGDTQYF	TGTGCCATCACTAGGTCGGCCGGAGATACGCAGTATTTT
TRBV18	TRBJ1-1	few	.	CASSPRSADLSTEAFF	TGTGCCAGCTCACCGCGTTCGGCCGATCTTTCCACTGAAGCTTTCTTT
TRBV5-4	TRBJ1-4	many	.	CASSYGQEKLFF	TGTGCCAGCAGTTATGGACAGGAAAAACTGTTTTTT
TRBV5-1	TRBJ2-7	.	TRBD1	CASSLGTGHYEQYF	TGCGCCAGCAGCTTGGGGACAGGCCATTACGAGCAGTACTTC
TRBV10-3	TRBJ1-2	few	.	CAISGGFGYTF	TGTGCCATCAGTGGAGGGTTTGGCTACACCTTC
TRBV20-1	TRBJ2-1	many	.	CSVLDQLREQFF	TGCAGTGTTCTGGACCAGCTCAGGGAGCAGTTCTTC
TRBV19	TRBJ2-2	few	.	CASRGRPNTGELFF	TGTGCCAGTAGGGGCAGGCCGAACACCGGGGAGCTGTTTTTT
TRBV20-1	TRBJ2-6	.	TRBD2	CSASPGGPGANVLTF	TGCAGTGCTTCCCCGGGGGGGCCTGGGGCCAACGTCCTGACTTTC
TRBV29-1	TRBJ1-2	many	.	CSVNSDSDYGYTF	TGCAGCGTTAACTCCGACAGCGACTATGGCTACACCTTC
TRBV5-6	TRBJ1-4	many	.	CASSLQGLGNEKLFF	TGTGCCAGCAGCCTACAGGGTCTGGGTAATGAAAAACTGTTTTTT
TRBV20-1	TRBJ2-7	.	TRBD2	CSARGTSGRRSGEQYF	TGCAGTGCTAGAGGCACTAGCGGGAGAAGAAGCGGCGAGCAGTACTTC
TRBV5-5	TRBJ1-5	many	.	CASSLENQPQHF	TGTGCCAGCAGCTTGGAGAATCAGCCCCAGCATTTT
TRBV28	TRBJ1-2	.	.	CASSFPGVRYGYTF	TGTGCCAGCAGTTTCCCCGGGGTGAGATATGGCTACACCTTC
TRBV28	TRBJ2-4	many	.	CASSFRGGKNIQYF	TGTGCCAGCAGTTTCCGAGGGGGCAAAAACATTCAGTACTTC
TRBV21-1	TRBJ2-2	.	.	CASSKGQRKITGELFF	TGTGCCAGCAGCAAAGGACAGAGAAAGATCACCGGGGAGCTGTTTTTT
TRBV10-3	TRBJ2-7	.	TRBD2	CAITNGLAGVGYEQYF	TGTGCCATCACCAATGGACTAGCGGGAGTCGGGTACGAGCAGTACTTC
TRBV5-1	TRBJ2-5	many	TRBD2	CASSLELAGSQETQYF	TGCGCCAGCAGCTTGGAACTAGCGGGCAGCCAAGAGACCCAGTACTTC
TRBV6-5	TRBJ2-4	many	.	CARPPSAYF	TGTGCCCGCCCCCCCTCGGCGTACTTC
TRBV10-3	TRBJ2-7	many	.	CAISAAYEQYF	TGTGCCATCAGTGCCGCCTACGAGCAGTACTTC
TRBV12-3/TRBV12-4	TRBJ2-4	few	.	CASSLQGRAKNIQYF	TGTGCCAGCAGTTTACAGGGGAGGGCCAAAAACATTCAGTACTTC
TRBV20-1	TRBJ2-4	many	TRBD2	CSASGTSGPKNIQYF	TGCAGTGCTAGCGGGACTAGCGGACCGAAAAACATTCAGTACTTC
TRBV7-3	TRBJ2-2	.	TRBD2	CASSPAGGASTGELFF	TGTGCCAGCAGCCCCGCGGGGGGGGCAAGCACCGGGGAGCTGTTTTTT
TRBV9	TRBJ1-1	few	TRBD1	CASSVRQGPGTEAFF	TGTGCCAGCAGCGTACGACAGGGCCCGGGCACTGAAGCTTTCTTT
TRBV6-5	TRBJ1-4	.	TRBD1	CASKTGTGLNEKLFF	TGTGCCAGCAAGACCGGGACAGGACTTAATGAAAAACTGTTTTTT
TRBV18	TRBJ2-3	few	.	CASSPRRDGTQYF	TGTGCCAGCTCACCACGGAGGGACGGTACGCAGTATTTT
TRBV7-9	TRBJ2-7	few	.	CASSSWASSYEQYF	TGTGCCAGCAGCTCGTGGGCGAGCTCCTACGAGCAGTACTTC
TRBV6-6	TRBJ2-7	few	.	CASSYGGLAGEQYF	TGTGCCAGCAGTTATGGTGGCCTGGCAGGGGAGCAGTACTTC
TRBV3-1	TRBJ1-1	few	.	CASSQAGQPPEAFF	TGTGCCAGCAGCCAGGCCGGACAGCCGCCGGAAGCTTTCTTT
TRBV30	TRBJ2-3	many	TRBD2	CAWRLAGATDTQYF	TGTGCCTGGAGACTAGCGGGAGCCACAGATACGCAGTATTTT
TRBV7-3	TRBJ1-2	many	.	CASSQGTLSPYGYTF	TGTGCCAGCAGCCAGGGGACTCTCTCTCCTTATGGCTACACCTTC
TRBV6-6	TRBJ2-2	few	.	CASSFQGYTGELFF	TGTGCCAGCAGTTTCCAGGGGTACACCGGGGAGCTGTTTTTT
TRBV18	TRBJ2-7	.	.	CASSPMGEVAYEQYF	TGTGCCAGCTCCCCGATGGGGGAGGTAGCCTACGAGCAGTACTTC
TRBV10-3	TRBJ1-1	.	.	CAISGVQGRNTEAFF	TGTGCCATCAGTGGGGTACAGGGAAGGAACACTGAAGCTTTCTTT
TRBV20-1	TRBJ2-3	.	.	CSAREIGPRTDTQYF	TGCAGTGCTAGAGAAATCGGACCCCGCACAGATACGCAGTATTTT
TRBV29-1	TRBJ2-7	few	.	CSVDLRGAGHIYEQYF	TGCAGCGTTGATTTGAGGGGGGCGGGACACATCTACGAGCAGTACTTC
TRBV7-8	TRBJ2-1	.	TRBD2	CGSSPLARSSYNEQFF	TGTGGCAGCAGCCCACTAGCGAGGAGCTCCTACAATGAGCAGTTCTTC
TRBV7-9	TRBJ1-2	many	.	CASSLETANYGYTF	TGTGCCAGCAGCTTAGAGACAGCTAACTATGGCTACACCTTC
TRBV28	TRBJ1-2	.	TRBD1	CASSSGGGGYTF	TGTGCCAGCAGTTCAGGGGGTGGTGGCTACACCTTC
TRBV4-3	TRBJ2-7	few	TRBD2	CASSQAHSGDHEQYF	TGCGCCAGCAGCCAAGCACACAGCGGGGACCACGAGCAGTACTTC
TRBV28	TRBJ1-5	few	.	CASSLTGQFYNQPQHF	TGTGCCAGCAGTTTAACTGGACAGTTTTATAATCAGCCCCAGCATTTT
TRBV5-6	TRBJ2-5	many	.	CASSLWTSLETQYF	TGTGCCAGCAGCTTGTGGACCTCCCTAGAGACCCAGTACTTC
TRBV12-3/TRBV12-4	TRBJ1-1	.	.	CASRRGQNTEAFF	TGTGCCAGCAGACGCGGACAGAACACTGAAGCTTTCTTT
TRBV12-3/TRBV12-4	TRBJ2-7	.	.	CASSRQGRVGNEQYF	TGTGCCAGCAGTCGCCAGGGAAGGGTCGGGAACGAGCAGTACTTC
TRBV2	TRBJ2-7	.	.	CASHAGFTSYEQYF	TGTGCCAGCCATGCGGGGTTTACCTCCTACGAGCAGTACTTC
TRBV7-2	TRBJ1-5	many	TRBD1	CASSRDRDQPQHF	TGTGCCAGCAGCCGGGACAGAGATCAGCCCCAGCATTTT
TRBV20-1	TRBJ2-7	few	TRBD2	CSAREGLAYEQYF	TGCAGTGCTAGAGAAGGACTAGCGTACGAGCAGTACTTC
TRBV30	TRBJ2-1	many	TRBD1	CAWDQTGSYNEQFF	TGTGCCTGGGATCAGACAGGGTCCTACAATGAGCAGTTCTTC
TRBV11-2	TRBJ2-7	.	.	CASSLGVGEWAWYEQYF	TGTGCCAGCAGCTTAGGAGTTGGAGAGTGGGCCTGGTACGAGCAGTACTTC
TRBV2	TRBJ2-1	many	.	CASLRYNEQFF	TGTGCCAGCCTGCGTTACAATGAGCAGTTCTTC
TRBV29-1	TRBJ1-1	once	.	CSGMRVGTEAFF	TGCAGCGGGATGAGGGTGGGCACTGAAGCTTTCTTT
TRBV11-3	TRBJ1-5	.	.	CASSLNPLEAQHF	TGTGCCAGCAGCCTCAACCCCCTCGAAGCCCAGCATTTT
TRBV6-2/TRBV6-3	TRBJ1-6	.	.	CASGTGNSPLHF	TGTGCCAGCGGTACGGGTAATTCACCCCTCCACTTT